This T cell receptor beta chain comes out of a study of regulatory T cells in long-lasting Graves disease. Regarding the study as a whole: The number of shared public clonotypes was higher in persistent patients (approximately 2,500) than new patients (just over 950).

As for time point: newly diagnosed GD, antithyroid drugs for less than 3 months. Generation of the TCR library employed RNA extracted from PBMCs. Comments on this clonotype: Its matching antigen is unknown. This clone may be a read error of a much larger clone one base away.

There are 15 residues in the CDR3. V was pared by 0 bases and J by 6 bases, with 15 bases between. CDR1 and CDR2 from the germline V gene are SGHKS and YYEKEE (reference sequence). CDR3 regions were amplified by Arm-PCR using iRepertoire HTBI primers to build TCR beta libraries. TCRdb re-derived calls from the multiplex PCR reads in MiXCR, one entry per CDR3 protein. The top ten clones hold 20% to 30% of a sample with 500,000 or so distinct CDR3 sequences, about 16% of them seen once. This sample also belongs to another study, concerning T cells in Graves' hyperthyroidism and ophthalmopathy. That report notes: From stable hyperthyroidism, ophthalmopathy was set apart by a 13 V-J model.

This chain links TRBV5-5 with TRBJ1-1; unclear D gene. The receptor's source is a woman aged 40-60 years with Graves disease. The sample was peripheral blood mononuclear cells (PBMCs), taken at new diagnosis, from a patient treated with antithyroid drugs. The CDR3 here is CASSLGAGGDAEAFF. The CDR3 nucleotides read TGTGCCAGCAGCTTGGGAGCGGGAGGAGACGCTGAAGCTTTCTTT.